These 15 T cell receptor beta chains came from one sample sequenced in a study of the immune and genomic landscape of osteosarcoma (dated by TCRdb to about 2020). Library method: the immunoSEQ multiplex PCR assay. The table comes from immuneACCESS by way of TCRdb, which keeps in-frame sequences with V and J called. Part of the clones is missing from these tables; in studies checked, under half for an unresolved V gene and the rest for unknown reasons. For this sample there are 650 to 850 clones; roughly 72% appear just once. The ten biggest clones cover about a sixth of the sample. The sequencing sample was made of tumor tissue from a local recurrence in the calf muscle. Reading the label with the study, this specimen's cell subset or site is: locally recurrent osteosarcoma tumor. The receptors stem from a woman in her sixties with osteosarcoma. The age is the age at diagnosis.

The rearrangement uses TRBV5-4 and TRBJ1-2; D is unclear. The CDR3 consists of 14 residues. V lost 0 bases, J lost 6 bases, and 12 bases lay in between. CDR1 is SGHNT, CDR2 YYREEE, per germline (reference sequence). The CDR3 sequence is CASSLGVPRDGYTF. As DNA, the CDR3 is TGTGCCAGCAGCTTGGGGGTCCCCCGGGATGGCTACACCTTC.

CDR3 coding DNA: TGTGCCAGCAGCTTAGATGACGGGGGAGAGACCCAGTACTTC. This sequence encodes CASSLDDGGETQYF. The chain has TRBV11-3 and TRBJ2-5; tentative D call: TRBD2 (6 bases). V was cut by 0 bases and J by 4 bases, with 9 bases left in between. Germline loops: CDR1 SGHNT, CDR2 YENEEA. CDR3 size: 14 residues.

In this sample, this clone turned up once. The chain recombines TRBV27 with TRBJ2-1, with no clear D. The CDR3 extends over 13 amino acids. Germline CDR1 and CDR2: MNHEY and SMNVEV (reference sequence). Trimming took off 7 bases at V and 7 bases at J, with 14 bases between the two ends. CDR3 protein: CASKYRVENEQFF. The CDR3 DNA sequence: TGTGCCAGCAAGTATCGGGTGGAGAATGAGCAGTTCTTC.

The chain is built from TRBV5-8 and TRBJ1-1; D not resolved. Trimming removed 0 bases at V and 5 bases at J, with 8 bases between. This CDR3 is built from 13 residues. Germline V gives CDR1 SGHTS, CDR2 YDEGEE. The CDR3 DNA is TGTGCCAGCAGCTTGGGGTTTGGAACTGAAGCTTTCTTT. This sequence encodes CASSLGFGTEAFF. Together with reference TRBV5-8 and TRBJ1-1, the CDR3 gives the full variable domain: EAGVTQSPTHLIKTRGQQATLRCSPISGHTSVYWYQQALGLGLQFLLWYDEGEERNRGNFPPRFSGRQFPNYSSELNVNALELEDSALYLCASSLGFGTEAFFGQGTRLTVV.

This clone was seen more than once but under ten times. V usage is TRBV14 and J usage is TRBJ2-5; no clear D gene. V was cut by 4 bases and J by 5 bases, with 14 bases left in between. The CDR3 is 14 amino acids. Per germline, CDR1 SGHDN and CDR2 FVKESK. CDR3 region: CASSPGQRRETQYF. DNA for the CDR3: TGTGCCAGCAGCCCGGGCCAGCGAAGGGAGACCCAGTACTTC.

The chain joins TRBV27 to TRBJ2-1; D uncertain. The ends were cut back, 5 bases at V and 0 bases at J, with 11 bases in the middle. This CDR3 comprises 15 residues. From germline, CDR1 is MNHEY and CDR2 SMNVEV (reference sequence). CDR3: CASSAPLSSYNEQFF. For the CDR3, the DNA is TGTGCCAGCAGTGCCCCCTTGAGCTCCTACAATGAGCAGTTCTTC.

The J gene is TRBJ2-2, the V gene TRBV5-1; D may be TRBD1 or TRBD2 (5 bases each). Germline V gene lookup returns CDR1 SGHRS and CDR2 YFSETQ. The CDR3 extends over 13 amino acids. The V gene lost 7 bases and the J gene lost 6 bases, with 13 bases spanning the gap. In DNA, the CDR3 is TGCGCCAGCGGGGACCTAGGGGCCGGGGAGCTGTTTTTT. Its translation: CASGDLGAGELFF.

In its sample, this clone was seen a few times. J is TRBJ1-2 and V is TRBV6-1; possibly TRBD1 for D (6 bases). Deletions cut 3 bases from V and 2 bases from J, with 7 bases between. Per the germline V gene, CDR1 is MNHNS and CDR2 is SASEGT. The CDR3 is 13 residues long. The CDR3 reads CASSDRGNYGYTF. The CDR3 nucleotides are TGTGCCAGCAGTGACAGGGGAAACTATGGCTACACCTTC.

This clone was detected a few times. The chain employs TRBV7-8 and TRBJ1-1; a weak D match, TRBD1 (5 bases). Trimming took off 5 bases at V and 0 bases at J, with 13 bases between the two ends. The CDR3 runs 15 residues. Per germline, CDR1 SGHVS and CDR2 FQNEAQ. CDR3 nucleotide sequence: TGTGCCAGCAGCCCTCAGGGAAGGGTGAACACTGAAGCTTTCTTT. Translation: CASSPQGRVNTEAFF.

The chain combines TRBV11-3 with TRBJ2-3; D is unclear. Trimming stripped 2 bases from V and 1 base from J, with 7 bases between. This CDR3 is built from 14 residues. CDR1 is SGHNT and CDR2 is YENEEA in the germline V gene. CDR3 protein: CASSLNLGTDTQYF. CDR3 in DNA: TGTGCCAGCAGCTTAAATCTGGGCACAGATACGCAGTATTTT.

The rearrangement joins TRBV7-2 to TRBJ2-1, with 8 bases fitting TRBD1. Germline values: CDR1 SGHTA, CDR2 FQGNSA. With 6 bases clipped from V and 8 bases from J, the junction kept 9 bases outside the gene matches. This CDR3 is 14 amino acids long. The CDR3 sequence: CASSLARTGHEQFF. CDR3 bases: TGTGCCAGCAGTCTTGCCCGGACAGGGCATGAGCAGTTCTTC.

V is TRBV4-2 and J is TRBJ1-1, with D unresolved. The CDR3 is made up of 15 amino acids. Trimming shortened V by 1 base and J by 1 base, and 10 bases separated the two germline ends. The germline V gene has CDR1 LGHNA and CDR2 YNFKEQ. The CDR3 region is CASSQGWQGNTEAFF. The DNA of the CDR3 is TGTGCCAGCAGCCAAGGTTGGCAAGGGAACACTGAAGCTTTCTTT.

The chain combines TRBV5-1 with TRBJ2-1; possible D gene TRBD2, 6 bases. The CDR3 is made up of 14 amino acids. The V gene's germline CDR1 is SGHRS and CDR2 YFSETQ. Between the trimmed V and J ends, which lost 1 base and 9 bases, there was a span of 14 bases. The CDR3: CASSLWLLGGEQFF. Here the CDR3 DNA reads TGCGCCAGCAGCTTGTGGCTATTGGGGGGTGAGCAGTTCTTC.

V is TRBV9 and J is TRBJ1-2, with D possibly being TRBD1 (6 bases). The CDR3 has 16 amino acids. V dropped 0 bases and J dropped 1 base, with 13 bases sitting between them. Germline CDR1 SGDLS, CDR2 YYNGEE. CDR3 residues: CASSVDLQGDNYGYTF. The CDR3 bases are TGTGCCAGCAGCGTAGATCTACAGGGCGATAACTATGGCTACACCTTC.

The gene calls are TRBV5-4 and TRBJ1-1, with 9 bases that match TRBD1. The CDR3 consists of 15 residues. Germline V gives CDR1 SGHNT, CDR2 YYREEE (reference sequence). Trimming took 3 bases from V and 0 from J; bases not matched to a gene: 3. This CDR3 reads CASSWDRELNTEAFF. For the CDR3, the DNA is TGTGCCAGCAGCTGGGACAGGGAATTGAACACTGAAGCTTTCTTT.